A selection of T cell receptor beta chains follows, all from one sample in a study of T cells in Graves' hyperthyroidism and ophthalmopathy. Each CDR3 protein gets one entry after TCRdb re-called the multiplex PCR reads with MiXCR. The data show about 280,000 distinct CDR3 sequences, with 25% seen just once and about 30% held by the top ten. Sequenced input: blood. These receptor sequences come from a man aged 35-49 years with Graves' hyperthyroidism that later progressed to Graves' ophthalmopathy. CDR3s include the opening cysteine and the closing phenylalanine or tryptophan. D genes are given only for firm matches. Clone size is stated in some rows and not others, as once, few, many or a class when expanded.

TRBJ1-1	TRBV20-1	-	-	TGCAGTGCTAGAATAAACACTGAAGCTTTCTTT	CSARINTEAFF
TRBJ1-1	TRBV19	many	TRBD1	TGTGCCAGTAAAATGGGGACAGGTGTTGACACTGAAGCTTTCTTT	CASKMGTGVDTEAFF
TRBJ1-6	TRBV10-3	-	-	TGTGCCATCAGTACCTCAAGCTCCTATAATTCACCCCTCCACTTT	CAISTSSSYNSPLHF
TRBJ1-2	TRBV9	many	TRBD1	TGTGCCAGCAACCCCAGGGGGGACATCGGTTATGGCTACACCTTC	CASNPRGDIGYGYTF
TRBJ1-3	TRBV19	-	-	TGTGCCAGTAGTAACACCGCAGGGCCAGGAAACACCATATATTTT	CASSNTAGPGNTIYF
TRBJ2-2	TRBV7-3	many	TRBD2	TGTGCCAGCAGCTATATCGGGACTAGCGGGAACACCGGGGAGCTGTTTTTT	CASSYIGTSGNTGELFF
TRBJ2-5	TRBV5-5	-	-	TGTGCCAGCAGCTTGGGGGACATAGAAGAGACCCAGTACTTC	CASSLGDIEETQYF
TRBJ2-2	TRBV24-1	many	TRBD1	TGTGCCACCAGTGATTTGGCGGGGACAGGGTTGAACACCGGGGAGCTGTTTTTT	CATSDLAGTGLNTGELFF
TRBJ2-2	TRBV24-1	many	-	TGTGCCACCAGTGACCTGACATCCTCGGGGATCGGGGAGCTGTTTTTT	CATSDLTSSGIGELFF
TRBJ1-1	TRBV7-3	many	-	TGTGCCAGCAGCTTAAGTGCCCCCGGACTGAACACTGAAGCTTTCTTT	CASSLSAPGLNTEAFF
TRBJ1-1	TRBV11-2	-	TRBD1	TGTGCCAGCAGCTTAGAAGGACCCGGGACAGTAGCGGCTTTCTTT	CASSLEGPGTVAAFF
TRBJ1-1	TRBV12-3/TRBV12-4	-	-	TGTGCCAGCAGTTTAACGGACACGAACACTGAAGCTTTCTTT	CASSLTDTNTEAFF
TRBJ2-1	TRBV19	many	TRBD2	TGTGCCAGTTGCAAAACGGCGGGAGGAAACAATGAGCAGTTCTTC	CASCKTAGGNNEQFF
TRBJ1-2	TRBV18	-	-	TGTGCCAGCTCACCCCTAGACATCTATGGCTACACCTTC	CASSPLDIYGYTF
TRBJ1-2	TRBV20-1	many	-	TGCAGTGCTTCGAAGGGGGGCGCCTGGGCTAACTATGGCTACACCTTC	CSASKGGAWANYGYTF
TRBJ2-7	TRBV7-8	many	-	TGTGCCAGCACTGCGTACTCGGGTGAGCAGTACTTC	CASTAYSGEQYF
TRBJ1-1	TRBV7-9	many	-	TGTGCCAGCAGCTCTAGTGGTACTGAAGCTTTCTTT	CASSSSGTEAFF
TRBJ1-2	TRBV6-1	-	TRBD1	TGTGCCAGCATACCGACAGGGGGTCGAGGCTACACCTTC	CASIPTGGRGYTF
TRBJ1-1	TRBV29-1	many	-	TGCAGCGTTGGGGAGACAGCCGAAGCTTTCTTT	CSVGETAEAFF
TRBJ2-5	TRBV12-3/TRBV12-4	once	-	TGTGCCAGCAGTACCCCTTTGGAGACCCAGTACTTC	CASSTPLETQYF
TRBJ2-7	TRBV28	-	TRBD2	TGTGCCAGCAGTTTACGTGGACTAGCGTGGTCCTACGAGCAGTACTTC	CASSLRGLAWSYEQYF
TRBJ2-7	TRBV20-1	many	-	TGCAGTGCTAGCCTGGTTATGGGACGCGAGCAGTACTTC	CSASLVMGREQYF
TRBJ2-5	TRBV19	many	TRBD2	TGTGCCAGTAGCTTTGGACTAGGCCAAGAGACCCAGTACTTC	CASSFGLGQETQYF
TRBJ2-5	TRBV11-2	few	-	TGTGCCAGCAGCTTAGAGTCAGGGAGTGGGGAGACCCAGTACTTC	CASSLESGSGETQYF